Listed below are T cell receptor beta chains from one sample, sequenced in a study of cytomegalovirus exposure and HLA in healthy donors. TCRdb keeps only in-frame clones here, not all; method: immunoSEQ multiplex PCR. The data show 180,000 or so clones, approximately 59% seen once. The sequenced sample consisted of PBMCs. The receptors were sampled from a man aged 40-49 years in good health and CMV-seronegative. Both conserved end residues are part of each CDR3. D genes are given only for firm matches. Expanded clones are given a class, and other clones once, few, many or no size at all.

V: TRBV4-1; J: TRBJ2-5; D: TRBD2; size: NA; DNA: TGCGCCAGCAGCCATGGGAGGGGAGCGGGGGGGGGTAGAGAGACCCAGTACTTC; CDR3: CASSHGRGAGGGRETQYF
V: TRBV2; J: TRBJ1-1; D: TRBD1; size: few; DNA: TGTGCCAGCAAAACAGGGGGCGTAGAAGCTTTCTTT; CDR3: CASKTGGVEAFF
V: TRBV28; J: TRBJ1-1; D: NA; size: NA; DNA: TGTGCCAGCAGTACCTTCGACACGAACACTGAAGCTTTCTTT; CDR3: CASSTFDTNTEAFF
V: TRBV30; J: TRBJ1-5; D: NA; size: NA; DNA: TGTGCCTGGAGTGTGGGTGCGGGGGATCAGCCCCAGCATTTT; CDR3: CAWSVGAGDQPQHF
V: TRBV5-1; J: TRBJ2-5; D: NA; size: NA; DNA: TGCGCCAGCAGCTTCCAGGGCGCGCAAGAGACCCAGTACTTC; CDR3: CASSFQGAQETQYF
V: TRBV11-2; J: TRBJ2-7; D: NA; size: NA; DNA: TGTGCCAGCAGCTTAGTGGCAGGTTCCATCTACGAGCAGTACTTC; CDR3: CASSLVAGSIYEQYF
V: TRBV5-1; J: TRBJ2-3; D: NA; size: few; DNA: TGCGCCAGCAGCTGGACCGCCGGGGGGCGCACAGATACGCAGTATTTT; CDR3: CASSWTAGGRTDTQYF
V: TRBV10-3; J: TRBJ2-7; D: TRBD1; size: many; DNA: TGTGCCATCATTCCGGTGGACAGGGGGTCCCCTACTTACTACGAGCAGTACTTC; CDR3: CAIIPVDRGSPTYYEQYF
V: TRBV7-9; J: TRBJ1-1; D: NA; size: once; DNA: TGTGCCAGCAGTTATGACAGGTCGAACACTGAAGCTTTCTTT; CDR3: CASSYDRSNTEAFF
V: TRBV19; J: TRBJ2-7; D: NA; size: once; DNA: TGTGCCAGTAGTATTTCTAACAGGGTGACCCACTACTACGAGCAGTACTTC; CDR3: CASSISNRVTHYYEQYF
V: TRBV7-9; J: TRBJ2-1; D: NA; size: NA; DNA: TGTGCCAGCAGCCCAGCCCTAGGCTTCTTC; CDR3: CASSPALGFF
V: TRBV7-6; J: TRBJ2-7; D: TRBD2; size: NA; DNA: TGTGCCAGGGGCGGACTAGCGGGGGCCTACGAGCAGTACTTC; CDR3: CARGGLAGAYEQYF
V: TRBV10-3; J: TRBJ2-6; D: TRBD1; size: NA; DNA: TGTGCCATCAGGGACCAGGGGGTCTCCCCAATGGGGGCCAACGTCCTGACTTTC; CDR3: CAIRDQGVSPMGANVLTF
V: TRBV25-1; J: TRBJ2-2; D: TRBD1; size: few; DNA: TGTGCCAGCATGGGGGACAGGGGGAACACCGGGGAGCTGTTTTTT; CDR3: CASMGDRGNTGELFF
V: TRBV5-1; J: TRBJ1-4; D: TRBD1; size: once; DNA: TGCGCCAGCAGCTTGGGTCAGGGGGTTGAAAAACTGTTTTTT; CDR3: CASSLGQGVEKLFF
V: TRBV18; J: TRBJ2-2; D: NA; size: once; DNA: TGTGCCAGCTCACCATTCTCCTCTAACACCGGGGAGCTGTTTTTT; CDR3: CASSPFSSNTGELFF
V: TRBV27; J: TRBJ1-6; D: TRBD1; size: NA; DNA: TGTGCCAGCAGTTTCCAGACAGGGGGGCACTCCTATAATTCACCCCTCCACTTT; CDR3: CASSFQTGGHSYNSPLHF
V: TRBV2; J: TRBJ1-5; D: TRBD1; size: NA; DNA: TGTGCCAGCAGTGACGGACAGGAGTATCAGCCCCAGCATTTT; CDR3: CASSDGQEYQPQHF
V: TRBV7-2; J: TRBJ2-5; D: TRBD2; size: few; DNA: TGTGCCAGCAGCTTCCAAACTAGCGGTAAAGGGACCCAGTACTTC; CDR3: CASSFQTSGKGTQYF
V: TRBV30; J: TRBJ1-3; D: NA; size: once; DNA: TGTGCCTGGAGGACCGCGGGAGGAAACACCATATATTTT; CDR3: CAWRTAGGNTIYF
V: TRBV6-5; J: TRBJ2-2; D: NA; size: NA; DNA: TGTGCCAGCGGGGGGACGGATAACACCGGGGAGCTGTTTTTT; CDR3: CASGGTDNTGELFF
V: TRBV7-2; J: TRBJ2-3; D: NA; size: NA; DNA: TGTGCCAGCAGCATTACCTGGACTAGCACAGATACGCAGTATTTT; CDR3: CASSITWTSTDTQYF
V: TRBV27; J: TRBJ1-3; D: NA; size: NA; DNA: TGTGCCAGCAGTTTATCGTTCGGGGCTGGAAACACCATATATTTT; CDR3: CASSLSFGAGNTIYF
V: TRBV4-3; J: TRBJ1-4; D: TRBD1; size: NA; DNA: TGCGCCAGCAGCCAAGACGAAAGGACAGGGGTAGAAAAACTGTTTTTT; CDR3: CASSQDERTGVEKLFF
V: TRBV7-2; J: TRBJ2-3; D: NA; size: few; DNA: TGTGCCAGCAGCTTAGAGGGGCGGGGCTCCACAGATACGCAGTATTTT; CDR3: CASSLEGRGSTDTQYF
V: TRBV20-1; J: TRBJ2-5; D: NA; size: NA; DNA: TGCAGTGGCTTAGAACAAGAGACCCAGTACTTC; CDR3: CSGLEQETQYF
V: TRBV5-5; J: TRBJ2-5; D: TRBD2; size: NA; DNA: TGTGCCAGCAGCCAGGAACTAGCGGTTCAAGAGACCCAGTACTTC; CDR3: CASSQELAVQETQYF
V: TRBV4-1; J: TRBJ1-1; D: TRBD1; size: NA; DNA: TGCGCCAGCAGCCTAGGGACAGGGAACACTGAAGCTTTCTTT; CDR3: CASSLGTGNTEAFF
V: TRBV27; J: TRBJ2-7; D: TRBD1; size: NA; DNA: TGTGCCAGCAGTCAGAGACAGGGATCCTACGAGCAGTACTTC; CDR3: CASSQRQGSYEQYF
V: TRBV4-1; J: TRBJ2-2; D: TRBD1; size: NA; DNA: TGCGCCAGCAGCCCTCAGGGACAGGGCAACACCGGGGAGCTGTTTTTT; CDR3: CASSPQGQGNTGELFF
V: TRBV7-9; J: TRBJ2-7; D: TRBD1; size: NA; DNA: TGTGCCAGCAGCCAAAGACAGGGCCTAACCTACGAGCAGTACTTC; CDR3: CASSQRQGLTYEQYF
V: TRBV7-9; J: TRBJ1-1; D: NA; size: NA; DNA: TGTGCCAGCAGCACCCCCAGGGAAGGATTGAACACTGAAGCTTTCTTT; CDR3: CASSTPREGLNTEAFF
V: TRBV4-1; J: TRBJ2-5; D: NA; size: NA; DNA: TGCGCCAGCAGCCAAGATCGTGGAGGGACAGCCTCTTCGGGAGAGACCCAGTACTTC; CDR3: CASSQDRGGTASSGETQYF
V: TRBV7-3; J: TRBJ2-3; D: TRBD2; size: NA; DNA: TGTGCCAGCAGCTTACGCGGTTTACGTCGGGCAAGCGGGAGAGGTGCAGATACGCAGTATTTT; CDR3: CASSLRGLRRASGRGADTQYF
V: TRBV28; J: TRBJ2-3; D: TRBD2; size: NA; DNA: TGTGCCAGCAGTGTCTCTAGCGGGGGGTACACAGATACGCAGTATTTT; CDR3: CASSVSSGGYTDTQYF